The next 27 T cell receptor beta chains were all read from a single sample in a study of siplizumab effects on memory and regulatory T cells. The method was immunoSEQ multiplex PCR; TCRdb's version includes in-frame clones alone and lacks a portion of them. Of 60,000 or so clones in the sample, roughly 93% were seen once. The sample comprised CD8+ T cells sorted from blood. These receptors originate from a human donor in good health.

The chain employs TRBV28 and TRBJ2-5; no definite D call. Germline CDR1 MDHEN, CDR2 SYDVKM. V lost 5 bases to trimming and J lost 2 bases, with 12 bases between them. The CDR3 is made up of 14 amino acids. CDR3: CASSPRLVQETQYF. The CDR3 DNA follows: TGTGCCAGCAGTCCGAGACTCGTTCAAGAGACCCAGTACTTC.

This chain uses TRBV4-1 with TRBJ2-2; D possibly matches TRBD1 or TRBD2 (5 bases each). Germline V gene sequence: CDR1 MGHRA, CDR2 YSYEKL. CDR3 size: 15 residues. Trimming stripped 0 bases from V and 1 base from J, with 6 bases between. CDR3 in amino acids: CASSQDGGNTGELFF. The DNA of the CDR3 is TGCGCCAGCAGCCAAGATGGGGGGAACACCGGGGAGCTGTTTTTT.

The chain is built from TRBV7-9 and TRBJ2-2; the D call may be TRBD1 or TRBD2 (5 bases each). V was trimmed by 5 bases and J by 6 bases, leaving 7 bases between them. Germline loops: CDR1 SEHNR, CDR2 FQNEAQ (reference sequence). The CDR3 is 12 residues long. The CDR3 region is CASSGGAGELFF. For the CDR3, the DNA is TGTGCCAGCAGCGGGGGTGCCGGGGAGCTGTTTTTT.

The rearrangement links TRBV7-9 to TRBJ1-4; D not certain. The CDR3 is 12 amino acids. Trimming cost V 4 bases and J 11 bases, with 11 bases left between them. Germline CDR1 and CDR2: SEHNR and FQNEAQ (reference sequence). The CDR3 DNA reads as TGTGCCAGCAGCTCTCTGGACCGTAAACTGTTTTTT. Encoded protein: CASSSLDRKLFF.

This chain uses TRBV6-5 with TRBJ1-1; D is ambiguous. Trimming removed 2 bases at V and 1 base at J, with 8 bases between. Germline assignment: CDR1 MNHEY and CDR2 SVGAGI. This CDR3 is built from 14 residues. The CDR3 protein is CASSYMGSNTEAFF. Here the CDR3 DNA reads TGTGCCAGCAGTTACATGGGATCGAACACTGAAGCTTTCTTT.

This clone has more than one count but fewer than ten. V and J are TRBV5-1 and TRBJ1-1; TRBD1 might be the D (6 bases). The germline V and J ends were trimmed by 4 bases and 5 bases, with 15 bases remaining between them. The CDR3 spans 14 residues. Germline lookup yields CDR1 SGHRS and CDR2 YFSETQ. The CDR3 nucleotides read TGCGCCAGCAGCCGGGGGGCAGGGATGACTGAAGCTTTCTTT. Amino acid sequence: CASSRGAGMTEAFF.

The J gene is TRBJ1-2, the V gene TRBV18, with a weak D call TRBD1 (5 bases). The ends were cut back, 0 bases at V and 4 bases at J, with 12 bases in the middle. The CDR3 is 15 residues long. Germline CDR1 and CDR2: KGHSH and LQKENI. CDR3 amino acids: CASSPPRGRAYGYTF. The CDR3 DNA sequence: TGTGCCAGCTCACCACCACGGGGCAGGGCCTATGGCTACACCTTC.

V usage is TRBV28 and J usage is TRBJ2-5; D not certain. V dropped 7 bases and J dropped 1 base, with 16 bases sitting between them. The CDR3 has 15 amino acids. Germline lookup yields CDR1 MDHEN and CDR2 SYDVKM. CDR3 sequence (DNA): TGTGCCAGCACCTTTACTTCAGGAGCCCAAGAGACCCAGTACTTC. It codes for CASTFTSGAQETQYF.

The rearrangement uses TRBV29-1 and TRBJ2-2; D possibly corresponds to TRBD1 (5 bases). Deletions cut 3 bases from V and 0 bases from J, with 11 bases between. Germline assignment: CDR1 SQVTM and CDR2 ANQGSEA. This CDR3 spans 15 amino acids. The CDR3 region is CSVDWGLANTGELFF. The CDR3 DNA is TGCAGCGTTGATTGGGGCCTAGCGAACACCGGGGAGCTGTTTTTT.

The chain employs TRBV13 and TRBJ1-5; D unresolved. In germline, CDR1 is PRHDT, CDR2 FYEKMQ (reference sequence). The CDR3 sequence is 14 residues long. The V end lost 0 bases, the J end lost 7 bases, and 10 bases lay between the germline ends. CDR3 sequence (DNA): TGTGCCAGCAGCTTAGGAAAGGGAAACCAGCCCCAGCATTTT. Its protein is CASSLGKGNQPQHF.

The genes are TRBV15 and TRBJ2-2; TRBD1 agrees at 8 bases. V lost 2 bases and J lost 5; bases outside the gene matches: 7. CDR1 is LNHNV and CDR2 is YYDKDF in the germline V gene (reference sequence). This CDR3 comprises 16 residues. This chain's CDR3 is CATSRTQGAITGELFF. In DNA form, the CDR3 reads TGTGCCACCAGCAGAACGCAGGGGGCCATAACCGGGGAGCTGTTTTTT.

The chain has TRBV5-1 and TRBJ2-1; 14 bases agree with TRBD2. Looked up from germline, CDR1 is SGHRS and CDR2 is YFSETQ. V trimming: 4 bases; J trimming: 5 bases; junction bases outside the gene matches: 8. The CDR3 spans 17 residues. In DNA form, the CDR3 reads TGCGCCAGCAGCCCCGGGACTAGCGGGAGCTACCACAATGAGCAGTTCTTC. It encodes CASSPGTSGSYHNEQFF.

The chain combines TRBV7-2 with TRBJ2-7, with D unclear. CDR3 length: 18 amino acids. CDR1 is SGHTA, CDR2 FQGNSA, per germline. V gave up 6 bases and J gave up 2 bases, with 26 bases separating them. Written as DNA, the CDR3 is TGTGCCAGCAGTGTATTCCCGGACGCCGCCAAAGATACCTACGAGCAGTACTTC. Encoded protein: CASSVFPDAAKDTYEQYF. Complete variable domain (other parts from reference TRBV7-2 and TRBJ2-7): GAGVSQSPSNKVTEKGKDVELRCDPISGHTALYWYRQSLGQGLEFLIYFQGNSAPDKSGLPSDRFSAERTGGSVSTLTIQRTQQEDSAVYLCASSVFPDAAKDTYEQYFGPGTRLTVT.

The J gene is TRBJ2-7, the V gene TRBV4-1, with a tentative D call TRBD1 (6 bases). Germline CDR1 is MGHRA and CDR2 is YSYEKL. The CDR3 contains 14 residues. V was clipped by 3 bases and J by 2 bases, with 11 bases between them. The CDR3, as DNA: TGCGCCAGCAGCCATTTACAGGGAACCTACGAGCAGTACTTC. As protein: CASSHLQGTYEQYF.

This chain uses TRBV29-1 with TRBJ2-1; D is unclear. The V gene lost 0 bases and the J gene lost 5 bases, with 5 bases spanning the gap. Germline V gene lookup returns CDR1 SQVTM and CDR2 ANQGSEA. The CDR3 runs 12 residues. CDR3 amino acids: CSVEEEHNEQFF. Here the CDR3 DNA reads TGCAGCGTTGAAGAAGAGCACAATGAGCAGTTCTTC.

This clone was counted a single time. The V gene is TRBV9, the J gene TRBJ2-7, with TRBD1 identical over 8 bases. From germline, CDR1 is SGDLS and CDR2 YYNGEE. The CDR3 extends over 15 amino acids. Trimming cost V 4 bases and J 2 bases; bases outside gene matches: 8. The CDR3 nucleotides are TGTGCCAGCAGCCCCTCAGGACAGGGAGCCTACGAGCAGTACTTC. Translation: CASSPSGQGAYEQYF.

The chain combines TRBV28 with TRBJ1-1, with D possibly TRBD1 on 6 matching bases. V was shortened by 6 bases and J by 7 bases, with 15 bases between the two germline ends. CDR1 and CDR2 from the germline V gene are MDHEN and SYDVKM. The CDR3 extends over 13 amino acids. The CDR3 DNA sequence: TGTGCCAGCAGGATCGTCGGGGGCCTTGAAGCTTTCTTT. Its translation: CASRIVGGLEAFF.

V is TRBV4-1 and J is TRBJ2-1; D ambiguous. V was shortened by 1 base and J by 0 bases, with 10 bases between the two germline ends. Germline V lookup: CDR1 MGHRA, CDR2 YSYEKL. The CDR3 has 16 amino acids. CDR3 residues: CASSQVVRSSYNEQFF. CDR3 DNA: TGCGCCAGCAGCCAAGTGGTCAGGAGCTCCTACAATGAGCAGTTCTTC.

V gene TRBV6-1 combines with J gene TRBJ1-2, with 8 bases lining up with TRBD1. CDR1 is MNHNS, CDR2 SASEGT, per germline. The V segment lost 6 bases and the J segment 4 bases; nucleotides outside the gene matches: 7. This CDR3 is 14 amino acids long. Here the CDR3 DNA reads TGTGCCAGCAGGCCAGGGGGCGCAGCCTATGGCTACACCTTC. This translates into CASRPGGAAYGYTF.

The chain carries TRBV5-1 and TRBJ2-7; 14 bases line up with TRBD2. Germline CDR1 SGHRS, CDR2 YFSETQ. Germline trimming cut 4 bases from V and 4 bases from J; bases unmatched to any gene: 4. The length of the CDR3 is 15 residues. Here the CDR3 reads CASSLGLAGVYEQYF. For the CDR3, the DNA is TGCGCCAGCAGCCTGGGACTAGCGGGAGTTTACGAGCAGTACTTC.

The V call is TRBV7-5, the J call TRBJ1-5. TRBV7-5 is a documented pseudogene. The length of the CDR3 is 18 residues. This CDR3 reads CARTHPPSGGRWEQPQHF. The CDR3 DNA sequence: TGTGCCAGAACCCACCCACCCTCCGGCGGACGCTGGGAGCAGCCCCAGCATTTT.

The rearrangement joins TRBV10-3 to TRBJ1-5; 7 bases map to TRBD1. The CDR3 has 14 residues. Germline CDR1 is ENHRY and CDR2 is SYGVKD. The V segment lost 8 bases and the J segment 6 bases; nucleotides outside the gene matches: 10. CDR3 residues: CAISIGGGSQPQHF. The CDR3 DNA is TGTGCCATCTCAATAGGGGGCGGGAGTCAGCCCCAGCATTTT.

V usage is TRBV7-9 and J usage is TRBJ2-2; 7 bases are shared with TRBD1. CDR1 is SEHNR, CDR2 FQNEAQ, per germline (reference sequence). The CDR3 length is 13 residues. V trimming: 9 bases; J trimming: 0 bases; junction bases outside the gene matches: 1. CDR3 nucleotide sequence: TGTGCCAGGGGACAGCCGAACACCGGGGAGCTGTTTTTT. Protein sequence: CARGQPNTGELFF. The full variable domain, its missing parts supplied by reference TRBV7-9 and TRBJ2-2, is DTGVSQNPRHKITKRGQNVTFRCDPISEHNRLYWYRQTLGQGPEFLTYFQNEAQLEKSRLLSDRFSAERPKGSFSTLEIQRTEQGDSAMYLCARGQPNTGELFFGEGSRLTVL.

The V gene is TRBV4-1, the J gene TRBJ2-7, with D perhaps TRBD1 or TRBD2 (5 bases each). The germline V gene encodes CDR1 MGHRA and CDR2 YSYEKL. The germline V and J ends were trimmed by 1 base and 4 bases, with 11 bases remaining between them. The length of the CDR3 is 14 residues. The CDR3 nucleotides read TGCGCCAGCAGCCAAGCCGGAGAGGGGTACGAGCAGTACTTC. Translated: CASSQAGEGYEQYF.

This sequence joins TRBV12-5 and TRBJ1-2; D uncertain. Deletions cut 6 bases from V and 4 bases from J, with 18 bases between. Germline CDR1 reads LGHNT; CDR2 reads FRNRAP. This CDR3 comprises 15 residues. CDR3 protein: CASGSPQAASYGYTF. CDR3 coding DNA: TGTGCTAGTGGGTCCCCCCAGGCCGCTAGCTATGGCTACACCTTC. The full variable domain, completed using reference TRBV12-5 and TRBJ1-2, is DARVTQTPRHKVTEMGQEVTMRCQPILGHNTVFWYRQTMMQGLELLAYFRNRAPLDDSGMPKDRFSAEMPDATLATLKIQPSEPRDSAVYFCASGSPQAASYGYTFGSGTRLTVV.

The V gene is TRBV19, the J gene TRBJ2-1; D is undetermined. Germline V CDR1 and CDR2: LNHDA, SQIVND (reference sequence). V was shortened by 7 bases and J by 7 bases, with 14 bases between the two germline ends. This CDR3 spans 13 amino acids. The CDR3 here is CASMGWIANEQFF. DNA for the CDR3: TGTGCCAGTATGGGGTGGATCGCGAATGAGCAGTTCTTC.

CDR3 in amino acids: CASSPERERSYEQYF. The CDR3 region has the DNA TGTGCCAGCAGTCCTGAGCGGGAGAGATCCTACGAGCAGTACTTC. The chain employs TRBV27 and TRBJ2-7, with 8 bases lining up with TRBD2. With V trimmed by 5 bases and J by 1 base, 7 bases remained unmatched. Germline CDR1 reads MNHEY; CDR2 reads SMNVEV (reference sequence). This CDR3 has 15 residues.